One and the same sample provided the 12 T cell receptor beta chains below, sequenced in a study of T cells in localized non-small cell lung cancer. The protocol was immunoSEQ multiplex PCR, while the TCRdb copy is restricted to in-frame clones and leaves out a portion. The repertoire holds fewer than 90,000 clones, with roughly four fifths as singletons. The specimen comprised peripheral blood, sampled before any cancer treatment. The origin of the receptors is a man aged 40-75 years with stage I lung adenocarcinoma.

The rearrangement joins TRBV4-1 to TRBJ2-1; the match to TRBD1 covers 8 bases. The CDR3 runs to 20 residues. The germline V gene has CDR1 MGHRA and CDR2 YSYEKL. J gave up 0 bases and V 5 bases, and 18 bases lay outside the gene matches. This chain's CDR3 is CASSTPGGGIGGGSYNEQFF. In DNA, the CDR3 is TGCGCCAGCAGCACTCCAGGGGGCGGGATCGGCGGAGGCTCCTACAATGAGCAGTTCTTC.

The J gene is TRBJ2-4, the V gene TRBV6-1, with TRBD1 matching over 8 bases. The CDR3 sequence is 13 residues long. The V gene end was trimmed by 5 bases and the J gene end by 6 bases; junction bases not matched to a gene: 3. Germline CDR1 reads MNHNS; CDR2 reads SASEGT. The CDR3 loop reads CASSPDRGNIQYF. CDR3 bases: TGTGCCAGCAGTCCAGACAGGGGAAACATTCAGTACTTC.

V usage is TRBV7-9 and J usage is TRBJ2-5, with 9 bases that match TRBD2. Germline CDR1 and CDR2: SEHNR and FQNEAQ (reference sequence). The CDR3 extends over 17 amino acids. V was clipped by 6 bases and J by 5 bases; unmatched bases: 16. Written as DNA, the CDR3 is TGTGCCAGCAGACTAGGAGCGGGAGGCTCATTCAGGGAGACCCAGTACTTC. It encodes CASRLGAGGSFRETQYF.

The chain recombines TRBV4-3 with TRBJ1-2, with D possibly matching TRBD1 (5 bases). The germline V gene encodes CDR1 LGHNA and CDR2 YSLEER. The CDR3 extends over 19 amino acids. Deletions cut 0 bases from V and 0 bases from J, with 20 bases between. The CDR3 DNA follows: TGCGCCAGCAGCCAAGATTTCGGGACCCACACGTTAGCTAACTATGGCTACACCTTC. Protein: CASSQDFGTHTLANYGYTF.

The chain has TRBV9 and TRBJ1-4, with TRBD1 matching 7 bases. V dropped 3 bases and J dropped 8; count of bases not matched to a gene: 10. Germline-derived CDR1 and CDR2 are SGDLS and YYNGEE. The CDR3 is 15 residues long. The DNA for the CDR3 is TGTGCCAGCAGCGCAACAGGGGTGAGGAGGGAAAAACTGTTTTTT. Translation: CASSATGVRREKLFF.

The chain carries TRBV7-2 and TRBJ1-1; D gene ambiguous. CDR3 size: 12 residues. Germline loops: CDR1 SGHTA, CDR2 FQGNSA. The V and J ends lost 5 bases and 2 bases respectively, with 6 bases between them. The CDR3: CASSTRNTEAFF. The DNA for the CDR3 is TGTGCCAGCAGCACACGAAACACTGAAGCTTTCTTT.

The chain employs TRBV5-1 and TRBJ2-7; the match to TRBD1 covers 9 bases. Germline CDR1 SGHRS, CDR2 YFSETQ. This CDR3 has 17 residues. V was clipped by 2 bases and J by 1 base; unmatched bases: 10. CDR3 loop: CASSFNPSDRGSYEQYF. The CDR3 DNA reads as TGCGCCAGCAGCTTCAATCCCTCCGACAGGGGGTCCTACGAGCAGTACTTC.

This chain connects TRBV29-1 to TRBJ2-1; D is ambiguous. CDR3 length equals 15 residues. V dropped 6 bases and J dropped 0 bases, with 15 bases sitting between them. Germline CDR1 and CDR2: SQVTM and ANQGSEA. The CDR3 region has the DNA TGCAGCGTCCAATACGACACACGCTCCTACAATGAGCAGTTCTTC. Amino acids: CSVQYDTRSYNEQFF.

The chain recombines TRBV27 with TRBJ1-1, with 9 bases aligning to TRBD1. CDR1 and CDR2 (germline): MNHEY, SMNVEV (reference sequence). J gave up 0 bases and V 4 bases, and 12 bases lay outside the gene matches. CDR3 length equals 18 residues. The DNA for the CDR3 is TGTGCCAGCAGTTCCCCGGACAGGGGAGAGAACCTGAACACTGAAGCTTTCTTT. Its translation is CASSSPDRGENLNTEAFF.

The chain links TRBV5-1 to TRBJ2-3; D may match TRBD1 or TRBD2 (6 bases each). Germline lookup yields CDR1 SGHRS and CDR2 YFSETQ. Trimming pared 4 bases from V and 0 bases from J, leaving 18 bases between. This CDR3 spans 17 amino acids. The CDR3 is CASSRNTGTSSTDTQYF. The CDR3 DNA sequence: TGCGCCAGCAGCCGAAATACAGGGACTTCAAGCACAGATACGCAGTATTTT.

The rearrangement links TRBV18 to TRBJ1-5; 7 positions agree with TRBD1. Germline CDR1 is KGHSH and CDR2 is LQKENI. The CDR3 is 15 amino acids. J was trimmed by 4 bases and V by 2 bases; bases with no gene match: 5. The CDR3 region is CASSPMTGMNQPQHF. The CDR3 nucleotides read TGTGCCAGCTCACCAATGACAGGGATGAATCAGCCCCAGCATTTT.

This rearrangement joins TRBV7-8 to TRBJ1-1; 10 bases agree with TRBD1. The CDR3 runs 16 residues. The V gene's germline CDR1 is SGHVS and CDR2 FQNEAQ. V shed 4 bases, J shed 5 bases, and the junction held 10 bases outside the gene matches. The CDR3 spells CASSSRSGQGTTEAFF. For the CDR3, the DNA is TGTGCCAGCAGCTCGCGTTCGGGACAGGGGACGACTGAAGCTTTCTTT.